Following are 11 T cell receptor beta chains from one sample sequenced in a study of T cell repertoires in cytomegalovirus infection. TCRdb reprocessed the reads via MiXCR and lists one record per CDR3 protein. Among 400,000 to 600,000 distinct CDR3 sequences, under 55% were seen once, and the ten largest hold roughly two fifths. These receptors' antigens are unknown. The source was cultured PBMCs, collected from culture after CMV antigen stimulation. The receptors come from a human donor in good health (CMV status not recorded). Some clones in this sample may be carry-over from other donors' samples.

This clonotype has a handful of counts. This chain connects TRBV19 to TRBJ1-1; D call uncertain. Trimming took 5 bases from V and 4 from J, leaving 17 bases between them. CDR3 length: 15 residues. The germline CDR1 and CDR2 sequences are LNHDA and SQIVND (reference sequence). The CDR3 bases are TGTGCCAGTAGTGGTCGGGCGGGTTCGTTCACTGAAGCTTTCTTT. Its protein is CASSGRAGSFTEAFF.

CDR3 residues: CSARDHRVRAYEQYF. As DNA, the CDR3 is TGCAGTGCTAGAGATCATCGAGTCAGAGCCTACGAGCAGTACTTC. This chain uses TRBV20-1 with TRBJ2-7; D ambiguous. The CDR3 has 15 residues. Looked up from germline, CDR1 is DFQATT and CDR2 is SNEGSKA (reference sequence). V gave up 0 bases and J gave up 2 bases, with 14 bases separating them.

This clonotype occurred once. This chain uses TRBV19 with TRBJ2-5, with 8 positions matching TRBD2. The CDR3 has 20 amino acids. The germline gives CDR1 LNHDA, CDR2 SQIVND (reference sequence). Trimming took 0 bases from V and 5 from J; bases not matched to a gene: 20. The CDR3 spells CASSIDRARTSGSPRETQYF. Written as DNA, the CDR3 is TGTGCCAGTAGTATAGATAGGGCTAGAACTAGCGGATCCCCAAGGGAGACCCAGTACTTC. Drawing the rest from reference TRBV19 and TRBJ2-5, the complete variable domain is DGGITQSPKYLFRKEGQNVTLSCEQNLNHDAMYWYRQDPGQGLRLIYYSQIVNDFQKGDIAEGYSVSREKKESFPLTVTSAQKNPTAFYLCASSIDRARTSGSPRETQYFGPGTRLLVL.

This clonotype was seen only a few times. CDR3 in DNA: TGTGCCAGCAGATCCCCGGGTGTGGCTGGTGGCTACACCTTC. This translates into CASRSPGVAGGYTF. The V gene is TRBV6-2 or TRBV6-3, the J gene TRBJ1-2; D remains ambiguous. Between the trimmed V and J ends, which lost 6 bases and 7 bases, there was a span of 18 bases. This CDR3 comprises 14 residues. The germline CDR1 and CDR2 sequences are MNHEY and SVGEGT.

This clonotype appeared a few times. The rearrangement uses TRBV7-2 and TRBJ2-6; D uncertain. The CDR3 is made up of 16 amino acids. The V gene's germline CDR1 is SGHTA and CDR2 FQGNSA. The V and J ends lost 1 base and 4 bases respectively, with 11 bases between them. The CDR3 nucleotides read TGTGCCAGCAGCTTAGAGTCGGTGGTGGGGGCCAACGTCCTGACTTTC. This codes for CASSLESVVGANVLTF.

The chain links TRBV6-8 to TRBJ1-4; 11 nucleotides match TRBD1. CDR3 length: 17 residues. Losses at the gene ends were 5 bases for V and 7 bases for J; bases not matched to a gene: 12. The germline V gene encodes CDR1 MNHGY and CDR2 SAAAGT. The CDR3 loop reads CASSRTMGTGGVEKLFF. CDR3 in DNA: TGTGCCAGCAGTAGGACGATGGGGACAGGGGGAGTTGAAAAACTGTTTTTT.

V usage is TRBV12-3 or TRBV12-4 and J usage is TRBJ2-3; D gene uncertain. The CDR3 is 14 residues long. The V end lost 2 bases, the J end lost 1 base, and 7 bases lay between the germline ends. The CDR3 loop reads CASSLRVRTDTQYF. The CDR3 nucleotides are TGTGCCAGCAGTTTAAGGGTCCGCACAGATACGCAGTATTTT.

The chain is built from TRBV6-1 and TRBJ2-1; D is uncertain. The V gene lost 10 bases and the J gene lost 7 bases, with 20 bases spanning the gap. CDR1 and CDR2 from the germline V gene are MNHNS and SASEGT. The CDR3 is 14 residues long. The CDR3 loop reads CATSTRQQINEQFF. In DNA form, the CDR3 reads TGTGCCACTTCCACGCGGCAGCAAATAAATGAGCAGTTCTTC.

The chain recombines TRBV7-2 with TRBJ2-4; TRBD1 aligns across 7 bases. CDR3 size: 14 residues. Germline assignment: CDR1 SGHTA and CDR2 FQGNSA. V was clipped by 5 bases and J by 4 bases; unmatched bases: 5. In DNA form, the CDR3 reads TGTGCCAGCAGCGCCGGGACAGCGAAAAACATTCAGTACTTC. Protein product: CASSAGTAKNIQYF.

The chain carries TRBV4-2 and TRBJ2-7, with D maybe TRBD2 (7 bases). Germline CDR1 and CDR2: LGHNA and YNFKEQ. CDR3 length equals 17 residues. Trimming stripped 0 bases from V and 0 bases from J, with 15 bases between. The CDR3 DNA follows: TGTGCCAGCAGCCAAGATGGGGGGCGGGGGACCTCCTACGAGCAGTACTTC. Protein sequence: CASSQDGGRGTSYEQYF.

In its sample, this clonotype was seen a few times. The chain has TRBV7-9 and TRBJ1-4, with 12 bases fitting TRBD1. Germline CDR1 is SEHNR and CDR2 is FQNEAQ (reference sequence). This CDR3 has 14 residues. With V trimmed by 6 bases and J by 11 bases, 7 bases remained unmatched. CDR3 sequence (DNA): TGTGCCAGCAGTCAGCGGGGACAGGGGGCTAAACTGTTTTTT. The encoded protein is CASSQRGQGAKLFF.